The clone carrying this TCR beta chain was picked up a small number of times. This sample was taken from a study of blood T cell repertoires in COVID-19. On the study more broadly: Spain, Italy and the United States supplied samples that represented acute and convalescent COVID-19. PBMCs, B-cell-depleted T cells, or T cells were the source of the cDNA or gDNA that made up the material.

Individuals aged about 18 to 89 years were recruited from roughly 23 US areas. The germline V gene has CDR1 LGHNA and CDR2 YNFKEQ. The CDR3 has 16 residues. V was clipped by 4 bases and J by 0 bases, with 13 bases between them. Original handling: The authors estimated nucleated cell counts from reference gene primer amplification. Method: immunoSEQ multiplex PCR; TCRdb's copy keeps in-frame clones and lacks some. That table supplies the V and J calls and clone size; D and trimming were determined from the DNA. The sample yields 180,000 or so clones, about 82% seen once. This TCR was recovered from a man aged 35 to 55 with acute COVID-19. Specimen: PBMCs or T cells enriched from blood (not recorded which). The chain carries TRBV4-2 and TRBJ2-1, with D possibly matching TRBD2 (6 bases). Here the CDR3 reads CASSPAEAGSYNEQFF. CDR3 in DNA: TGTGCCAGCAGCCCTGCGGAAGCGGGCTCCTACAATGAGCAGTTCTTC.